A selection of T cell receptor beta chains follows, all from one sample in a study of response to subunit inactivated influenza vaccine. Each CDR3 protein gets one entry after TCRdb re-called the RT-PCR reads with MiXCR. The sample shows 550,000 to 800,000 distinct CDR3 sequences, approximately 15% of them seen only once. The source was PBMCs from blood, collected less than 15 days before vaccination. These receptors were obtained from a man aged 50 or older who received an inactivated influenza vaccine. The CDR3 runs from the conserved cysteine through the conserved F or W. The D gene is left open where the match is weak. The size field is filled for only some rows; it gives once, few, many or a size class.

cdr3_length,clone_size,j_call,d_call,v_call,cdr3_nt,cdr3_aa
14,NA,TRBJ1-1,NA,TRBV13,TGTGCCAGCAGCAAGACAGGTCTGAACACTGAAGCTTTCTTT,CASSKTGLNTEAFF
17,many,TRBJ2-1,NA,TRBV4-3,TGCGCCAGCAGCCAAGATCTGAGCGACAGCTCCTACAATGAGCAGTTCTTC,CASSQDLSDSSYNEQFF
16,NA,TRBJ2-5,TRBD2,TRBV24-1,TGTGCCACCAGTGATGCACGGGGGGACCTCCAAGAGACCCAGTACTTC,CATSDARGDLQETQYF
16,few,TRBJ2-4,NA,TRBV6-1,TGTGCCAGCAGGGGGACTGGGGCCCAATCCAAAAACATTCAGTACTTC,CASRGTGAQSKNIQYF
14,few,TRBJ2-7,NA,TRBV7-2,TGTGCCAGCAGCTTAGCACAAGCACCGTACGAGCAGTACTTC,CASSLAQAPYEQYF
16,few,TRBJ2-2,TRBD2,TRBV7-8,TGTGCCAGCAGCTTAGGGGGGGGGAGGGACACCGGGGAGCTGTTTTTT,CASSLGGGRDTGELFF
17,NA,TRBJ2-6,NA,TRBV6-2/TRBV6-3,TGTGCCAGCAGTTCAACAGGATTCAGCTCTGGGGCCAACGTCCTGACTTTC,CASSSTGFSSGANVLTF
13,many,TRBJ2-3,TRBD1,TRBV10-3,TGTGCCATCAGCGGCAGGGGGTCAGATACGCAGTATTTT,CAISGRGSDTQYF
15,NA,TRBJ1-1,NA,TRBV18,TGTGCCAGCTCACCTGCTCGGACTTCGGACACTGAAGCTTTCTTT,CASSPARTSDTEAFF
15,few,TRBJ2-1,TRBD2,TRBV27,TGTGCCAGCAGGAGTAAGCGGGAGGATTACAATGAGCAGTTCTTC,CASRSKREDYNEQFF
15,NA,TRBJ2-7,NA,TRBV11-2,TGTGCCAGCAGCTTACGATTGGGGGGGCGAAACGAGCAGTACTTC,CASSLRLGGRNEQYF
13,NA,TRBJ2-7,NA,TRBV2,TGTGCCAGTGCCGGGACGGCCCAGTACGAGCAGTACTTC,CASAGTAQYEQYF
16,NA,TRBJ2-5,TRBD2,TRBV4-3,TGCGCCAGCAGCCAAGCTAGCGGGGGGCTCCGGGAGACCCAGTACTTC,CASSQASGGLRETQYF
15,NA,TRBJ1-5,NA,TRBV7-8,TGTGCCAGCAGCTTTGCCGGGAATAGCAATCAGCCCCAGCATTTT,CASSFAGNSNQPQHF
15,NA,TRBJ2-3,NA,TRBV24-1,TGTGCCACCAGTGATTGGACATCGGGCACAGATACGCAGTATTTT,CATSDWTSGTDTQYF
14,many,TRBJ2-3,TRBD1,TRBV29-1,TGCAGCACATGGGACAGGGACACCGAAGATACGCAGTATTTT,CSTWDRDTEDTQYF
12,NA,TRBJ2-2,NA,TRBV2,TGTGCCAGCAGTGACGTTCCCGGGGAGCTGTTTTTT,CASSDVPGELFF
15,few,TRBJ1-1,NA,TRBV12-3/TRBV12-4,TGTGCCAGCAGCTCAGGGCCCCGAGGGAACACTGAAGCTTTCTTT,CASSSGPRGNTEAFF
14,NA,TRBJ2-1,NA,TRBV7-9,TGTGCCAGCACTCGCGAGGGATCCTACAATGAGCAGTTCTTC,CASTREGSYNEQFF
16,NA,TRBJ2-3,TRBD2,TRBV27,TGTGCCAGCAGTTCCGCCCGACTAGCGGGGAGGGATACGCAGTATTTT,CASSSARLAGRDTQYF
15,few,TRBJ1-2,TRBD1,TRBV20-1,TGCAGTGCTAGAGATTTGGACAGGGCGAGGGGCGGCTACACCTTC,CSARDLDRARGGYTF
14,few,TRBJ2-1,NA,TRBV29-1,TGCAGCGTTGAAATCCACTCCGAGGGGAATGAGCAGTTCTTC,CSVEIHSEGNEQFF
14,NA,TRBJ2-5,NA,TRBV9,TGTGCCAGCAGCGTAGAGGGCCTCCAAGAGACCCAGTACTTC,CASSVEGLQETQYF
14,few,TRBJ1-2,NA,TRBV30,TGTGCCTGGAGTGTGGGCCATACTAACTATGGCTACACCTTC,CAWSVGHTNYGYTF
15,few,TRBJ2-7,TRBD2,TRBV27,TGTGCCAGCACCCTTCTAGCGGGAGGGGACTACGAGCAGTACTTC,CASTLLAGGDYEQYF
14,few,TRBJ1-2,NA,TRBV28,TGTGCCAGCAGTGGCGGGGGAATCAAGGATGGCTACACCTTC,CASSGGGIKDGYTF
15,NA,TRBJ1-2,TRBD1,TRBV9,TGTGCCAGCAGCGTAGATGGACAGGGGATTGGTGGCTACACCTTC,CASSVDGQGIGGYTF
15,few,TRBJ2-1,TRBD2,TRBV6-5,TGTGCCAGCAGTTACGGGACTAGGCCCTCCAATGAGCAGTTCTTC,CASSYGTRPSNEQFF
14,NA,TRBJ2-2,NA,TRBV3-1,TGTGCCAGCAGCTACACAGGGCGGTCCGGGGAGCTGTTTTTT,CASSYTGRSGELFF
16,NA,TRBJ2-1,TRBD1,TRBV12-3/TRBV12-4,TGTGCCAGCAGTTTTCGGGGACAGGGGATTCCCAATGAGCAGTTCTTC,CASSFRGQGIPNEQFF
15,NA,TRBJ2-5,TRBD2,TRBV20-1,TGCAGTGCCCAAAAACCGGGAGGGCCTAGAGAGACCCAGTACTTC,CSAQKPGGPRETQYF
15,few,TRBJ1-5,NA,TRBV28,TGTGCCAGCAGTATCCGACGGTATAACAATCAGCCCCAGCATTTT,CASSIRRYNNQPQHF
15,many,TRBJ2-2,NA,TRBV7-9,TGTGCCAGCAGTTCGGACAGAAGGAACACCGGGGAGCTGTTTTTT,CASSSDRRNTGELFF
13,many,TRBJ1-1,TRBD1,TRBV24-1,TGTGCCACCAGCCTGGGACAGGGGGACGAAGCTTTCTTT,CATSLGQGDEAFF
15,NA,TRBJ2-3,TRBD1,TRBV9,TGTGCCAGCAGAATCAGGGGGCCTAGCACAGATACGCAGTATTTT,CASRIRGPSTDTQYF
13,few,TRBJ1-5,NA,TRBV6-2/TRBV6-3,TGTGCCAGCAGTTACTACGGGGGACAGCCCCAGCATTTT,CASSYYGGQPQHF
14,many,TRBJ2-2,NA,TRBV10-3,TGTGCCATCAGTGACACCCCGAACACCGGGGAGCTGTTTTTT,CAISDTPNTGELFF
13,NA,TRBJ2-7,NA,TRBV10-3,TGTGCCATCAGTCCGGGACAAGCCTACGAGCAGTACTTC,CAISPGQAYEQYF
16,few,TRBJ2-7,TRBD1,TRBV5-1,TGCGCCAGCAGCTTGGGTAACAGGGGGCCAAGGGACGAGCAGTACTTC,CASSLGNRGPRDEQYF
16,NA,TRBJ1-5,NA,TRBV6-1,TGTGCCAGCAGCCTGGACAGACCATTTTACAATCAGCCCCAGCATTTT,CASSLDRPFYNQPQHF
17,NA,TRBJ2-3,NA,TRBV28,TGTGCCAGCAGCTCCTCCTGGGGGGTTCGATGGCCAGATACGCAGTATTTT,CASSSSWGVRWPDTQYF
15,NA,TRBJ2-7,TRBD2,TRBV5-1,TGCGCCAGCAGCCAAACTAGCGGGGCCGCCTACGAGCAGTACTTC,CASSQTSGAAYEQYF
14,many,TRBJ1-6,TRBD1,TRBV7-2,TGTGCCAGCAGCGTTGGACAGGGCAATTCACCCCTCCACTTT,CASSVGQGNSPLHF
15,NA,TRBJ1-2,NA,TRBV6-1,TGTGCCAGCAGCCAAGCCCTTTTAGGCCCGGAGGGCTACACCTTC,CASSQALLGPEGYTF
14,NA,TRBJ2-1,NA,TRBV5-1,TGCGCCAGCAGTGGAATAGCACGTTGGGATGAGCAGTTCTTC,CASSGIARWDEQFF
15,NA,TRBJ2-3,TRBD2,TRBV5-1,TGCGCCAGCAGCTTGGCGGGAGGGAGCGCAGATACGCAGTATTTT,CASSLAGGSADTQYF
11,many,TRBJ1-3,NA,TRBV12-3/TRBV12-4,TGTGCCAGCAGCCGAGGAAACACCATATATTTT,CASSRGNTIYF
14,many,TRBJ2-4,TRBD2,TRBV29-1,TGCAGCGTTCGTACCGGGACTAGTCTTAACATTCAGTACTTC,CSVRTGTSLNIQYF
15,NA,TRBJ2-1,NA,TRBV3-1,TGTGCCAGCAGCCAAGATGCGGTAGTCCGCAATGAGCAGTTCTTC,CASSQDAVVRNEQFF
12,many,TRBJ2-7,TRBD1,TRBV12-3/TRBV12-4,TGTGCCAGCAGCCGACAGGGATGGGAGCAGTACTTC,CASSRQGWEQYF
11,NA,TRBJ1-2,NA,TRBV20-1,TGCAGTGCTAGCGTATCCTATGGCTACACCTTC,CSASVSYGYTF